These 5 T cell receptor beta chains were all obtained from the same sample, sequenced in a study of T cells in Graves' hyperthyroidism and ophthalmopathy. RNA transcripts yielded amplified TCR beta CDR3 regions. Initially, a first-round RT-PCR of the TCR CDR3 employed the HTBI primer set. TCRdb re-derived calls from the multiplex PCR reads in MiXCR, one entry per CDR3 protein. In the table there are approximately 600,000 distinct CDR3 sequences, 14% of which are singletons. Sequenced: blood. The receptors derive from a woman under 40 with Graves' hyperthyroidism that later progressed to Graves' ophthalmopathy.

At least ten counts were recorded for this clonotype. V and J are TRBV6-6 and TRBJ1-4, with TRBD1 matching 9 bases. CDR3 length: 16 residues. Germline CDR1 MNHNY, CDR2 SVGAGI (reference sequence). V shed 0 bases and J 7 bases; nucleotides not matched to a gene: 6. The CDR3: CASSYSGGQGPEKLFF. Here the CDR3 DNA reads TGTGCCAGCAGTTACTCCGGGGGACAGGGCCCTGAAAAACTGTTTTTT.

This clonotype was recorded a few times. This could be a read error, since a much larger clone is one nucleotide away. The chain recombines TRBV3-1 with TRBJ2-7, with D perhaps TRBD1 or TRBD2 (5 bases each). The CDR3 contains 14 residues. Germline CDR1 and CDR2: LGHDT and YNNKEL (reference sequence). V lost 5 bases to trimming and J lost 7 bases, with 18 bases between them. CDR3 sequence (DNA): TGTGCCAGCAGCGCCTGGGACCTGGAAGGAGAGCAGTACTTC. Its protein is CASSAWDLEGEQYF.

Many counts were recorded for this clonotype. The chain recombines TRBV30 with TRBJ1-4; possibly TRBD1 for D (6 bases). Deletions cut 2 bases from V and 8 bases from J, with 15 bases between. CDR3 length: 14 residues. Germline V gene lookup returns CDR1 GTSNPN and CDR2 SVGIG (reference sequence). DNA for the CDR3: TGTGCCTGGAGTACAGGGACTCGGCGGGAAAAACTGTTTTTT. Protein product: CAWSTGTRREKLFF.

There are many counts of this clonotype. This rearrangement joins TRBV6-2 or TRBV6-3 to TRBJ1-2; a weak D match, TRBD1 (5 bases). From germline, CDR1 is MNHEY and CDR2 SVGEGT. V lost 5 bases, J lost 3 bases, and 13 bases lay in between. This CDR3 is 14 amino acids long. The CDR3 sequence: CASSPGTSHYGYTF. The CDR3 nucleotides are TGTGCCAGCAGTCCCGGGACTTCCCACTATGGCTACACCTTC.

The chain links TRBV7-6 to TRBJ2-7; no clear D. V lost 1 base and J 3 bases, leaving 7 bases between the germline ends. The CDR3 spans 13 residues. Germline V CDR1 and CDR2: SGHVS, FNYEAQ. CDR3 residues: CASSLGNFYEQYF. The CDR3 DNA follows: TGTGCCAGCAGCTTAGGAAACTTCTACGAGCAGTACTTC.